This T cell receptor (beta chain) came from a study of blood T cell repertoires in COVID-19. About the study: Sources were T cells, B-cell-depleted T cells, or PBMCs; the material itself was cDNA or gDNA.

TCRdb's table, derived via immunoSEQ multiplex PCR, lists solely in-frame clones and lacks some. The data contain over 250,000 clones, around nine tenths of them singletons. V gave up 9 bases and J gave up 0 bases; unmatched junction bases: 4. Germline CDR1 reads ENHRY; CDR2 reads SYGVKD. This CDR3 spans 14 amino acids. The chain links TRBV10-3 to TRBJ2-3; the match to TRBD1 covers 9 bases. The sequenced sample consisted of peripheral blood. This TCR came from a man between 45 and 60 years old with acute or convalescent COVID-19. CDR3 in amino acids: CAIQGAESTDTQYF. The DNA for the CDR3 is TGTGCCATACAGGGGGCCGAGAGCACAGATACGCAGTATTTT.